This T cell receptor beta chain was captured by sequencing in a study of blood T cell repertoires in COVID-19. The method was immunoSEQ multiplex PCR; TCRdb's version includes in-frame clones alone and lacks a portion of them. The sample lists about 430,000 clones, 70% to 90% occurring once. Per germline, CDR1 SGHRS and CDR2 YFSETQ. CDR3 size: 16 residues. V was shortened by 6 bases and J by 0 bases, with 13 bases between the two germline ends. This chain joins TRBV5-1 and TRBJ2-6, with D perhaps matching TRBD2 (6 bases). This TCR came from a woman aged 18-30 years who had been exposed to COVID-19. The specimen was PBMCs or T cells enriched from blood (not recorded which). The chain's CDR3 is CASTGLPSSGANVLTF. In DNA form, the CDR3 reads TGCGCCAGCACGGGACTCCCGAGCTCTGGGGCCAACGTCCTGACTTTC.